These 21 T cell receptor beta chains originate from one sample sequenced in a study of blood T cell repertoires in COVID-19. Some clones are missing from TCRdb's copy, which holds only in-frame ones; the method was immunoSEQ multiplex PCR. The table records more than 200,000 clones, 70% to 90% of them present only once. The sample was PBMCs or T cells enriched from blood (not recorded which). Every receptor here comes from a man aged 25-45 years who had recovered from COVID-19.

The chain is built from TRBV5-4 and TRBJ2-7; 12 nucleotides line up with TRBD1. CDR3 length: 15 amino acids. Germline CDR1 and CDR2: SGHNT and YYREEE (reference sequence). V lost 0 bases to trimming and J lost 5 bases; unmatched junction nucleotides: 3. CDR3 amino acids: CASSLVGDRGHEQYF. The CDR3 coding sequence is TGTGCCAGCAGCTTGGTTGGGGACAGGGGGCACGAGCAGTACTTC.

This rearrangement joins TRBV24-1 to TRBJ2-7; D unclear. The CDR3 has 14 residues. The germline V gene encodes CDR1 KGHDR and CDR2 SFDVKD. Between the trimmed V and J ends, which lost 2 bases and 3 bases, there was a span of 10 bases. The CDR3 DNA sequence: TGTGCCACCAGTGATTCTAGTAATATCTACGAGCAGTACTTC. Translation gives CATSDSSNIYEQYF.

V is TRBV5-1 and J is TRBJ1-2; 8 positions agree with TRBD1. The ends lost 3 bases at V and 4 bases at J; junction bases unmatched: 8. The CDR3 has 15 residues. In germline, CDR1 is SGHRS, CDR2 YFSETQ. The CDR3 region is CASSSDRGSIYGYTF. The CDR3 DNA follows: TGCGCCAGCAGCTCTGACAGGGGTAGTATCTATGGCTACACCTTC. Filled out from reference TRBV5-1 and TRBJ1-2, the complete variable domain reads KAGVTQTPRYLIKTRGQQVTLSCSPISGHRSVSWYQQTPGQGLQFLFEYFSETQRNKGNFPGRFSGRQFSNSRSEMNVSTLELGDSALYLCASSSDRGSIYGYTFGSGTRLTVV.

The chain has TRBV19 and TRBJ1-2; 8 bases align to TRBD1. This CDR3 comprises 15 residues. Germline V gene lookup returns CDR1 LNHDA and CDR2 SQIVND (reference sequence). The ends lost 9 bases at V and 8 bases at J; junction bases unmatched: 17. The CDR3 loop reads CASTGTGLSALGYTF. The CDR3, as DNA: TGTGCCAGCACCGGGACAGGCCTATCGGCGCTAGGCTACACCTTC.

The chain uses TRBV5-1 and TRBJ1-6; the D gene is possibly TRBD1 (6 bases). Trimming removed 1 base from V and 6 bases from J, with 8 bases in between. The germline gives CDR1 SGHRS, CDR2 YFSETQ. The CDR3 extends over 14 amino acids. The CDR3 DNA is TGCGCCAGCAGCTTGTGGGACACTAATTCACCCCTCCACTTT. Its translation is CASSLWDTNSPLHF.

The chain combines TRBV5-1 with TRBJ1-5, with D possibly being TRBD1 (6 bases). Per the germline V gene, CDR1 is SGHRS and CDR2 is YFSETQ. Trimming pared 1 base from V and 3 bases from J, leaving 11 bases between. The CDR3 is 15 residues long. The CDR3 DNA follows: TGCGCCAGCAGCTTGTTGGGGGGGGCCAATCAGCCCCAGCATTTT. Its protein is CASSLLGGANQPQHF.

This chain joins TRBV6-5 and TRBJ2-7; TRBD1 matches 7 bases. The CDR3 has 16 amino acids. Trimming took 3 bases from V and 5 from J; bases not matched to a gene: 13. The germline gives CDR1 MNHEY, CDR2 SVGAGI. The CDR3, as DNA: TGTGCCAGCAGTTATAACTCGGCAGGGGGTGAAGACGAGCAGTACTTC. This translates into CASSYNSAGGEDEQYF.

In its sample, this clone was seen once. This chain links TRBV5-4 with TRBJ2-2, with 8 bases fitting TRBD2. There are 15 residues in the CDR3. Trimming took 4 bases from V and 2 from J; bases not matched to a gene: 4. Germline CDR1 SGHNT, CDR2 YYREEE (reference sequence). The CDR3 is CASSPSGSNTGELFF. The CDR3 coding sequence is TGTGCCAGCAGCCCCAGCGGGAGTAACACCGGGGAGCTGTTTTTT. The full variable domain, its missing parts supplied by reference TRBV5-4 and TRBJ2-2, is ETGVTQSPTHLIKTRGQQVTLRCSSQSGHNTVSWYQQALGQGPQFIFQYYREEENGRGNFPPRFSGLQFPNYSSELNVNALELDDSALYLCASSPSGSNTGELFFGEGSRLTVL.

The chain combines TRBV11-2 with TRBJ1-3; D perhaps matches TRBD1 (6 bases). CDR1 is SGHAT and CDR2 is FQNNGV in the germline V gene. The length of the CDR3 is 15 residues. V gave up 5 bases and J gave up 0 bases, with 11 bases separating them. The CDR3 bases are TGTGCCAGCAGCCAGAGGGGGTCCTCTGGAAACACCATATATTTT. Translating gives CASSQRGSSGNTIYF.

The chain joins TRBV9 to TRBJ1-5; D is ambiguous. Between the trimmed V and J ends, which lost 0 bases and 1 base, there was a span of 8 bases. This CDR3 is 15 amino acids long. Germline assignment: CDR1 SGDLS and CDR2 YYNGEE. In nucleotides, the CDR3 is TGTGCCAGCAGCGTAGGTGTGGCAAGCAATCAGCCCCAGCATTTT. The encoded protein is CASSVGVASNQPQHF.

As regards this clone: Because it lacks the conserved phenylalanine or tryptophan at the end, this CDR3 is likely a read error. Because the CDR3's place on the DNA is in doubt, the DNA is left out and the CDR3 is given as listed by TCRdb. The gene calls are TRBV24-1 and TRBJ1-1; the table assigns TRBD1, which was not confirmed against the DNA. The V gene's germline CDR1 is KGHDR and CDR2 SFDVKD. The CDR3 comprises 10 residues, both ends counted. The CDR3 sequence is CATSDLRHTL.

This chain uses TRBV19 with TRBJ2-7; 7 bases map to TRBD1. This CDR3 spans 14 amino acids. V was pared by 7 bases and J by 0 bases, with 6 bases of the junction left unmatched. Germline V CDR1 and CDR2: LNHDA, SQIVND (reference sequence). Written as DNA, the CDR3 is TGTGCCAGTAAACCGACAGGGAGCTCCTACGAGCAGTACTTC. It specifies CASKPTGSSYEQYF.

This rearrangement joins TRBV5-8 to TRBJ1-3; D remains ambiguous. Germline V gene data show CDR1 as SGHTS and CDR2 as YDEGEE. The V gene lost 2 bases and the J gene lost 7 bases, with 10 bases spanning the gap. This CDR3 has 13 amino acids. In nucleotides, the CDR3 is TGTGCCAGCAGCTTTAACAAGATCAACACCATATATTTT. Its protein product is CASSFNKINTIYF.

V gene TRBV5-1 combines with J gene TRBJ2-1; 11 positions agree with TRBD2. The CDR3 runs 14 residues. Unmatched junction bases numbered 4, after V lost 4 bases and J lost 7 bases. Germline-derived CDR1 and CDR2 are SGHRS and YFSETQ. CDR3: CASSVRLAGNEQFF. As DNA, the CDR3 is TGCGCCAGCAGCGTTCGACTAGCGGGGAATGAGCAGTTCTTC.

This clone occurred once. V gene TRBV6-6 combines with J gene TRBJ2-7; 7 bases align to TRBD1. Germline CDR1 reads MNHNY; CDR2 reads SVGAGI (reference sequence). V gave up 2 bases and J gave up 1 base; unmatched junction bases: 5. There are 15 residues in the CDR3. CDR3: CASSYETGLSYEQYF. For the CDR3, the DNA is TGTGCCAGCAGTTACGAGACAGGGCTTTCCTACGAGCAGTACTTC.

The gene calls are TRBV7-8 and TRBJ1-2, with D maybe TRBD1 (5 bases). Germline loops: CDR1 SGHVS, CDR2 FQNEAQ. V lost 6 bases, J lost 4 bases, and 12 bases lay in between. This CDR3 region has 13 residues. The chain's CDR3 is CASSSTVIYGYTF. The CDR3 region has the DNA TGTGCCAGCAGTTCGACAGTAATCTATGGCTACACCTTC.

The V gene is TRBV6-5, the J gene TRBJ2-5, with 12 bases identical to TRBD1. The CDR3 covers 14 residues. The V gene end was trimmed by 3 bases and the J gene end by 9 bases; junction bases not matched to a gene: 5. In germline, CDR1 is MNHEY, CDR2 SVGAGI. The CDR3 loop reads CASSYGTGGAPQYF. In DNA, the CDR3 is TGTGCCAGCAGTTATGGGACAGGGGGCGCGCCCCAGTACTTC.

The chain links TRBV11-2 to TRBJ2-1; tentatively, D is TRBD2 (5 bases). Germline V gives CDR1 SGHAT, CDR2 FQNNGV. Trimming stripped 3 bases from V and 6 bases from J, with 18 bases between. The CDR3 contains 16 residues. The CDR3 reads CASSLRGPGDVNEQFF. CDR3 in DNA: TGTGCCAGCAGCTTGAGAGGGCCAGGCGACGTCAATGAGCAGTTCTTC.

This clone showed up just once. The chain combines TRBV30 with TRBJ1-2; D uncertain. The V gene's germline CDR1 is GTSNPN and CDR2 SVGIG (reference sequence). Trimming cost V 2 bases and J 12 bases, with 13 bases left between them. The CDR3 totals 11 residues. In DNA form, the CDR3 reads TGTGCCTGGAGTAAGAAAGTAGTGAACACCTTC. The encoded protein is CAWSKKVVNTF.

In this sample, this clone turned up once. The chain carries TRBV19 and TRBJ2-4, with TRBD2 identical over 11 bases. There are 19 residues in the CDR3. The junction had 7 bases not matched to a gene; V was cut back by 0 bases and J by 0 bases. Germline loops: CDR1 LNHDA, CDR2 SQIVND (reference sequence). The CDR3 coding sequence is TGTGCCAGTAGTATAGATGTGGGACTAGCGGAGGTAGCCAAAAACATTCAGTACTTC. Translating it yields CASSIDVGLAEVAKNIQYF.

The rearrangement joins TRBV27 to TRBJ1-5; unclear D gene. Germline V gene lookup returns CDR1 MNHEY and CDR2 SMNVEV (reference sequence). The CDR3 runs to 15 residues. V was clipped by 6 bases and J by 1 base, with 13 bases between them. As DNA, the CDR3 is TGTGCCAGCAGGGCGGAGGGTACGAGCAATCAGCCCCAGCATTTT. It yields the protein CASRAEGTSNQPQHF.